The 21 T cell receptor beta chains below were found in one sample sequenced in a study of T cells in Graves' hyperthyroidism and ophthalmopathy. The TCR beta CDR3 regions underwent amplification using RNA transcripts as the source. First-round RT-PCR targeting the TCR CDR3 was performed with the HTBI primer set. TCRdb reprocessed the multiplex PCR reads with MiXCR, giving one entry per CDR3 protein. The sample holds 400,000 or so distinct CDR3 sequences, about 14% seen once. Sequencing was carried out using blood. These receptors all come from a woman in her twenties or thirties with Graves' ophthalmopathy.

This clonotype was counted at least ten times. The V and J genes are TRBV18 and TRBJ1-1, with 7 bases identical to TRBD1. The J segment lost 4 bases and the V segment lost 3 bases, leaving 5 bases of the junction unmatched. The CDR3 extends over 14 amino acids. In germline, CDR1 is KGHSH, CDR2 LQKENI. In nucleotides, the CDR3 is TGTGCCAGCTCACCCCGACAGGGAATCACTGAAGCTTTCTTT. Protein: CASSPRQGITEAFF.

Ten or more counts support this clonotype. This chain uses TRBV7-9 with TRBJ2-1, with D perhaps TRBD2 (7 bases). V shed 1 base and J shed 3 bases, with 13 bases lying between them. The CDR3 length is 16 residues. CDR1 is SEHNR and CDR2 is FQNEAQ in the germline V gene (reference sequence). This CDR3 is CASSLGGGRLYNEQFF. In DNA, the CDR3 is TGTGCCAGCAGCTTAGGGGGGGGGCGACTCTACAATGAGCAGTTCTTC.

This clonotype has ten or more counts. Here the CDR3 reads CASSRDRERELFF. CDR3 DNA sequence: TGCGCCAGCAGCAGGGACAGGGAGCGGGAGCTGTTTTTT. V usage is TRBV5-1 and J usage is TRBJ2-2; TRBD1 matches 9 bases. V trimming: 4 bases; J trimming: 9 bases; junction bases outside the gene matches: 4. The germline V gene has CDR1 SGHRS and CDR2 YFSETQ. The CDR3 has 13 residues.

This clonotype showed up many times. The rearrangement uses TRBV5-1 and TRBJ2-4; D remains unclear. Per germline, CDR1 SGHRS and CDR2 YFSETQ. Trimming cost V 0 bases and J 1 base, with 8 bases left between them. The CDR3 spans 15 residues. The CDR3 loop is CASSLVVNAKNIQYF. For the CDR3, the DNA is TGCGCCAGCAGCTTGGTTGTAAATGCCAAAAACATTCAGTACTTC.

This clonotype was seen many times. V gene TRBV20-1 combines with J gene TRBJ2-1; the match to TRBD2 covers 8 bases. V lost 0 bases, J lost 5 bases, and 9 bases stayed unmatched. The length of the CDR3 is 16 residues. Germline V gene lookup returns CDR1 DFQATT and CDR2 SNEGSKA (reference sequence). CDR3 in amino acids: CSARDLLTSEHNEQFF. In DNA form, the CDR3 reads TGCAGTGCTAGAGATCTCCTGACTAGCGAACACAATGAGCAGTTCTTC.

This clonotype came up many times. Here the CDR3 reads CAWAVPGLWVAGELFF. For the CDR3, the DNA is TGTGCCTGGGCTGTACCGGGACTATGGGTCGCCGGGGAGCTGTTTTTT. This chain connects TRBV30 to TRBJ2-2, with 7 bases identical to TRBD2. Germline CDR1 and CDR2: GTSNPN and SVGIG (reference sequence). This CDR3 contains 16 residues. V lost 5 bases to trimming and J lost 6 bases; unmatched junction nucleotides: 15.

V usage is TRBV10-3 and J usage is TRBJ1-1; 7 bases map to TRBD1. J was trimmed by 0 bases and V by 7 bases; bases with no gene match: 2. The CDR3 sequence is 13 residues long. Germline-derived CDR1 and CDR2 are ENHRY and SYGVKD. CDR3 loop: CAIKQGLNTEAFF. The CDR3 bases are TGTGCCATCAAACAGGGGTTGAACACTGAAGCTTTCTTT.

This clonotype has at least ten counts. V usage is TRBV20-1 and J usage is TRBJ1-1, with D possibly matching TRBD1 (5 bases). The germline V gene encodes CDR1 DFQATT and CDR2 SNEGSKA (reference sequence). V was shortened by 6 bases and J by 7 bases, with 15 bases between the two germline ends. The CDR3 is 12 residues long. CDR3 nucleotide sequence: TGCAGTGCGCATGCCGGGGCCGATGAAGCTTTCTTT. Translated: CSAHAGADEAFF.

This clonotype was recorded many times. The chain recombines TRBV3-1 with TRBJ2-7; TRBD1 aligns across 8 bases. J lost 6 bases, V lost 5 bases, and 3 bases had no gene match. CDR1 and CDR2 from the germline V gene are LGHDT and YNNKEL (reference sequence). The CDR3 runs 12 residues. CDR3: CASSGTGGEQYF. The CDR3 nucleotides read TGTGCCAGCAGCGGGACAGGCGGCGAGCAGTACTTC.

This clonotype was seen many times. This sequence joins TRBV6-1 and TRBJ2-7; D may be TRBD1 or TRBD2 (5 bases each). Germline CDR1 is MNHNS and CDR2 is SASEGT. V lost 1 base, J lost 2 bases, and 9 bases lay in between. This CDR3 region has 14 residues. CDR3 sequence reads: CASSEGQGAYEQYF. The CDR3 bases are TGTGCCAGCAGTGAAGGTCAGGGAGCCTACGAGCAGTACTTC.

This clonotype was counted many times. This chain uses TRBV12-3 or TRBV12-4 with TRBJ1-5; D uncertain. Trimming left V 1 base short and J 4 bases short, with 8 bases between. The length of the CDR3 is 14 residues. The CDR3 loop reads CASSLEDWNQPQHF. The CDR3 bases are TGTGCCAGCAGTTTAGAGGACTGGAATCAGCCCCAGCATTTT.

Only one count was recorded for this clonotype. In this CDR3 the conserved last residue, phenylalanine or tryptophan, is missing, so a read error is likely. The chain joins TRBV12-3 or TRBV12-4 to TRBJ1-1; no firm D call. The CDR3 has 13 amino acids. Between the trimmed V and J ends, which lost 3 bases and 0 bases, there was a span of 5 bases. CDR3 sequence (DNA): TGTGCCAGCAGTTTCACAGTGAACACTGAAGCTTTCTCT. Translating gives CASSFTVNTEAFS.

This clonotype was observed at least ten times. The chain has TRBV27 and TRBJ2-5; TRBD2 agrees at 9 bases. The V gene end was trimmed by 5 bases and the J gene end by 3 bases; junction bases not matched to a gene: 10. This CDR3 is 16 amino acids long. Germline values: CDR1 MNHEY, CDR2 SMNVEV (reference sequence). The CDR3 nucleotides are TGTGCCAGCAGTGTCTCTAGCGGGGAGGTTGAAGAGACCCAGTACTTC. It codes for CASSVSSGEVEETQYF.

This clonotype has only a few counts. The chain links TRBV5-6 to TRBJ2-5; 12 nucleotides line up with TRBD2. The germline gives CDR1 SGHDT, CDR2 YYEEEE. The ends lost 4 bases at V and 5 bases at J; junction bases unmatched: 12. This CDR3 has 17 amino acids. The CDR3 sequence is CASSVPGLAGWRETQYF. Here the CDR3 DNA reads TGTGCCAGCAGCGTACCGGGACTAGCGGGTTGGAGGGAGACCCAGTACTTC.

Ten or more counts support this clonotype. The V gene is TRBV6-2 or TRBV6-3, the J gene TRBJ2-1; 7 positions agree with TRBD1. Per the germline V gene, CDR1 is MNHEY and CDR2 is SVGEGT. The CDR3 runs 15 residues. The V and J ends lost 5 bases and 2 bases, in that order; junction bases with no gene match: 6. The CDR3 sequence: CASSIDRAAYNEQFF. CDR3 in DNA: TGTGCCAGCAGTATTGACAGGGCTGCCTACAATGAGCAGTTCTTC.

This clonotype was seen many times. V is TRBV9 and J is TRBJ2-2, with 7 bases lining up with TRBD1. There are 16 residues in the CDR3. Trimming took 3 bases from V and 4 from J; bases not matched to a gene: 9. CDR1 is SGDLS, CDR2 YYNGEE, per germline. The CDR3 is CASSGTSGQLTGELFF. The CDR3 DNA reads as TGTGCCAGCAGCGGGACATCGGGACAGCTCACCGGGGAGCTGTTTTTT. The complete variable domain, with remaining parts taken from reference TRBV9 and TRBJ2-2, reads DSGVTQTPKHLITATGQRVTLRCSPRSGDLSVYWYQQSLDQGLQFLIQYYNGEERAKGNILERFSAQQFPDLHSELNLSSLELGDSALYFCASSGTSGQLTGELFFGEGSRLTVL.

The J gene is TRBJ2-1, the V gene TRBV19, with a possible D match to TRBD2 (6 bases). The germline V gene has CDR1 LNHDA and CDR2 SQIVND (reference sequence). V was trimmed by 3 bases and J by 9 bases, leaving 27 bases between them. CDR3 size: 18 residues. The CDR3 sequence: CASSIVGGSPNSLGEQFF. The CDR3 region has the DNA TGTGCCAGTAGTATTGTCGGGGGTAGCCCTAACAGTCTGGGTGAGCAGTTCTTC.

This clonotype was found a few times. The chain has TRBV9 and TRBJ1-4; D perhaps matches TRBD1 (6 bases). Trimming removed 4 bases from V and 7 bases from J, with 20 bases in between. The CDR3 totals 16 residues. Germline V CDR1 and CDR2: SGDLS, YYNGEE. In nucleotides, the CDR3 is TGTGCCAGCAGCCCGGAGGGGGGCACGAGGGGTGAAAAACTGTTTTTT. Translated: CASSPEGGTRGEKLFF. Full variable domain (remainder filled in from reference TRBV9 and TRBJ1-4): DSGVTQTPKHLITATGQRVTLRCSPRSGDLSVYWYQQSLDQGLQFLIQYYNGEERAKGNILERFSAQQFPDLHSELNLSSLELGDSALYFCASSPEGGTRGEKLFFGSGTQLSVL.

The chain recombines TRBV28 with TRBJ2-2; D tentatively reads TRBD1 or TRBD2 (6 bases each). V was trimmed by 5 bases and J by 4 bases, leaving 14 bases between them. CDR3 length: 15 amino acids. Germline CDR1 is MDHEN and CDR2 is SYDVKM. The CDR3 sequence is CASSGGPSPTGELFF. DNA for the CDR3: TGTGCCAGCAGTGGGGGGCCCAGCCCCACCGGGGAGCTGTTTTTT.

This clonotype was detected ten times or more. The chain has TRBV3-1 and TRBJ1-1; no definite D call. Germline assignment: CDR1 LGHDT and CDR2 YNNKEL (reference sequence). The CDR3 has 18 residues. Deletions cut 0 bases from V and 3 bases from J, with 20 bases between. CDR3 DNA: TGTGCCAGCAGCCAAGATAGATCTGTAGGACCCGTTGACACTGAAGCTTTCTTT. Translating it yields CASSQDRSVGPVDTEAFF.

About this clonotype itself: The CDR3 carries no conserved terminal phenylalanine or tryptophan, so it likely arises from a read error. The rearrangement joins TRBV12-3 or TRBV12-4 to TRBJ2-7; TRBD1 might be the D (5 bases). The CDR3 sequence is 14 residues long. Trimming took 5 bases from V and 4 from J, leaving 15 bases between them. CDR3 DNA sequence: TGTGCCAGCAGTCTGGGGCCCCCGCGGTACGAGCAGTACCTC. Its translation: CASSLGPPRYEQYL.